A single sample gave rise to the 28 T cell receptor beta chains below, sequenced in a study of blood T cells in healthy people across ages. The second PCR ran roughly 7 to 11 cycles with a sample-barcoded 5' primer and J-beta primers. One entry per CDR3 protein results from TCRdb running MiXCR on the 5' RACE reads. The table shows about 800,000 distinct CDR3 sequences, with 55% to 75% occurring only once. Sequencing was carried out using blood. The source is a man aged 25 to 40 in good health.

The table lists this clonotype with a few counts. The chain combines TRBV2 with TRBJ2-6, with unresolved D. This CDR3 is built from 16 residues. The V end was cut by 5 bases, the J end by 0 bases, with 11 bases between. CDR1 and CDR2 from the germline V gene are SNHLY and FYNNEI. The CDR3 region has the DNA TGTGCCAGCAGTACCCCGACGGACTCTGGGGCCAACGTCCTGACTTTC. This translates into CASSTPTDSGANVLTF.

The chain links TRBV4-3 to TRBJ2-5; a weak D match, TRBD2 (6 bases). This CDR3 is 13 amino acids long. Trimming took off 5 bases at V and 7 bases at J, with 14 bases between the two ends. CDR1 LGHNA and CDR2 YSLEER come from the germline V gene. The CDR3 bases are TGCGCCAGCAGCGAAAGGGGTAGCGGGACCCAGTACTTC. Amino acids: CASSERGSGTQYF.

The chain uses TRBV29-1 and TRBJ1-2; TRBD1 agrees at 7 bases. The germline V gene has CDR1 SQVTM and CDR2 ANQGSEA. The CDR3 has 14 amino acids. Trimming cost V 6 bases and J 5 bases; bases outside gene matches: 12. The CDR3 here is CSVSTGVSGYGYTF. Here the CDR3 DNA reads TGCAGCGTCTCTACAGGGGTTTCAGGATATGGCTACACCTTC.

This clonotype was seen a handful of times. The chain has TRBV25-1 and TRBJ2-5; D not certain. The tail of the sequence fits TRBJ2-7 better, so the J call may be wrong. The germline CDR1 and CDR2 sequences are MGHDK and SYGVNS. The CDR3 length is 14 residues. The CDR3 loop reads CASRPNSRTYEQYF. CDR3 sequence (DNA): TGTGCCAGCCGCCCAAACAGCCGAACCTACGAGCAGTACTTC.

The genes are TRBV5-1 and TRBJ2-3; weak D call: TRBD1 (6 bases). CDR1 is SGHRS and CDR2 is YFSETQ in the germline V gene. Trimming shortened V by 4 bases and J by 6 bases, and 12 bases separated the two germline ends. The CDR3 consists of 13 residues. The CDR3 coding sequence is TGCGCCAGCAGCCGCGGACAGACGGATACGCAGTATTTT. Translating it yields CASSRGQTDTQYF. Complete variable domain (other parts from reference TRBV5-1 and TRBJ2-3): KAGVTQTPRYLIKTRGQQVTLSCSPISGHRSVSWYQQTPGQGLQFLFEYFSETQRNKGNFPGRFSGRQFSNSRSEMNVSTLELGDSALYLCASSRGQTDTQYFGPGTRLTVL.

This clonotype was seen a handful of times. The V call is TRBV9, the J call TRBJ2-1; 10 nucleotides align to TRBD2. J lost 5 bases, V lost 2 bases, and 13 bases had no gene match. The length of the CDR3 is 18 residues. Germline values: CDR1 SGDLS, CDR2 YYNGEE. In DNA form, the CDR3 reads TGTGCCAGCAGCGTCAGGCGCCTAGCGGGGGCCCAGAACAATGAGCAGTTCTTC. This encodes CASSVRRLAGAQNNEQFF.

Concerning this clonotype: At one boundary the junction diverges from the germline segment, which might be a read error. The chain recombines TRBV14 with TRBJ2-5; a weak D match, TRBD1 (6 bases). This CDR3 has 19 amino acids. Germline V gives CDR1 SGHDN, CDR2 FVKESK. The CDR3 spells CASSRRLWATDSPKEAQYF. CDR3 DNA sequence: TGTGCCAGCAGCCGGAGGTTGTGGGCTACGGACAGCCCAAAAGAGGCCCAGTACTTC.

This chain links TRBV6-5 with TRBJ1-2; D not resolved. This CDR3 region has 14 residues. V was clipped by 6 bases and J by 7 bases, with 18 bases between them. CDR1 and CDR2 (germline): MNHEY, SVGAGI. The CDR3 DNA reads TGTGCCAGCAGCAAGAAGGAGGGTTTCATTGGCTACACCTTC. This sequence encodes CASSKKEGFIGYTF.

The genes are TRBV7-2 and TRBJ2-1; a weak D match, TRBD2 (5 bases). V was pared by 6 bases and J by 3 bases, with 18 bases between. The CDR3 totals 16 residues. Germline V CDR1 and CDR2: SGHTA, FQGNSA. CDR3 sequence reads: CASRKYSDSDYNEQFF. DNA of the CDR3: TGTGCCAGCAGAAAATATAGCGATTCGGACTACAATGAGCAGTTCTTC. Full variable domain (rest looked up from reference TRBV7-2 and TRBJ2-1): GAGVSQSPSNKVTEKGKDVELRCDPISGHTALYWYRQSLGQGLEFLIYFQGNSAPDKSGLPSDRFSAERTGGSVSTLTIQRTQQEDSAVYLCASRKYSDSDYNEQFFGPGTRLTVL.

Only a few counts were recorded for this clonotype. The chain uses TRBV29-1 and TRBJ2-3, with TRBD1 matching 9 bases. J lost 4 bases, V lost 7 bases, and 9 bases had no gene match. Per germline, CDR1 SQVTM and CDR2 ANQGSEA. The CDR3 runs to 14 residues. The CDR3 bases are TGCAGCGGGACGACAGGGGGTCAAGCAGATACGCAGTATTTT. Residues: CSGTTGGQADTQYF.

Only a few counts were recorded for this clonotype. The gene calls are TRBV9 and TRBJ2-3; perhaps TRBD2 as D (6 bases). Trimming pared 6 bases from V and 4 bases from J, leaving 24 bases between. The CDR3 has 17 residues. In germline, CDR1 is SGDLS, CDR2 YYNGEE. This CDR3 reads CASNPLLGLAYADTQYF. CDR3 coding DNA: TGTGCCAGCAATCCACTACTGGGGCTAGCGTATGCAGATACGCAGTATTTT.

This chain joins TRBV6-2 or TRBV6-3 and TRBJ2-7, with D maybe TRBD1 (6 bases). The CDR3 length is 12 residues. The germline V and J ends were trimmed by 10 bases and 3 bases, with 13 bases remaining between them. In germline, CDR1 is MNHEY, CDR2 SVGEGT. CDR3 protein: CAIKGVRYEQYF. In DNA form, the CDR3 reads TGTGCCATTAAGGGGGTTCGCTACGAGCAGTACTTC.

The V and J genes are TRBV29-1 and TRBJ1-2, with D hard to call. Trimming shortened V by 5 bases and J by 1 base, and 23 bases separated the two germline ends. Looked up from germline, CDR1 is SQVTM and CDR2 is ANQGSEA. CDR3 size: 17 residues. The CDR3 DNA reads as TGCAGCGTTCCGGATTGGGATAGCCCGAACCTTAACTATGGCTACACCTTC. Its protein product is CSVPDWDSPNLNYGYTF.

V and J are TRBV12-3 or TRBV12-4 and TRBJ2-1; 8 bases align to TRBD2. V lost 7 bases to trimming and J lost 5 bases; unmatched junction nucleotides: 13. This CDR3 region has 16 residues. CDR3 loop: CASMRWLGLEDNEQFF. CDR3 sequence (DNA): TGTGCCAGCATGAGGTGGTTGGGACTAGAAGACAATGAGCAGTTCTTC.

The chain has TRBV20-1 and TRBJ1-2; D might be TRBD1 (5 bases). There are 12 residues in the CDR3. V shed 7 bases and J shed 7 bases, with 16 bases lying between them. Germline values: CDR1 DFQATT, CDR2 SNEGSKA (reference sequence). CDR3 protein: CSVPSGVGGYTF. DNA of the CDR3: TGCAGTGTCCCATCGGGGGTCGGTGGCTACACCTTC.

The rearrangement links TRBV20-1 to TRBJ1-2; D remains ambiguous. Between the trimmed V and J ends, which lost 0 bases and 0 bases, there was a span of 11 bases. This CDR3 contains 15 residues. The germline gives CDR1 DFQATT, CDR2 SNEGSKA (reference sequence). CDR3 residues: CSARDQLDSNYGYTF. The CDR3 DNA is TGCAGTGCTAGAGATCAGTTGGATTCTAACTATGGCTACACCTTC.

In its sample, this clonotype was seen a few times. The genes are TRBV12-3 or TRBV12-4 and TRBJ1-5, with D perhaps TRBD1 (5 bases). This CDR3 is built from 14 residues. Trimming cost V 6 bases and J 3 bases, with 12 bases left between them. CDR3 region: CASRATAFNQPQHF. The CDR3, as DNA: TGTGCCAGCAGAGCGACAGCTTTCAATCAGCCCCAGCATTTT.

The chain recombines TRBV29-1 with TRBJ2-1; D is possibly TRBD1 or TRBD2 (6 bases each). CDR1 and CDR2 (germline): SQVTM, ANQGSEA. The V and J ends lost 4 bases and 9 bases respectively, with 13 bases between them. This CDR3 comprises 12 residues. In nucleotides, the CDR3 is TGCAGCGTTGCTTCCGGGGGCGGTGAGCAGTTCTTC. This gives the protein CSVASGGGEQFF.

This sequence joins TRBV5-1 and TRBJ2-2, with TRBD1 matching over 10 bases. The CDR3 covers 15 residues. V lost 6 bases and J lost 5; bases outside the gene matches: 7. The germline V gene encodes CDR1 SGHRS and CDR2 YFSETQ. CDR3 sequence: CASTKTGGATGELFF. The CDR3 nucleotides read TGCGCCAGCACCAAGACAGGGGGCGCGACCGGGGAGCTGTTTTTT.

The chain links TRBV29-1 to TRBJ2-7; 7 bases map to TRBD1. Germline V CDR1 and CDR2: SQVTM, ANQGSEA. The ends lost 6 bases at V and 7 bases at J; junction bases unmatched: 3. The CDR3 runs to 10 residues. CDR3: CSVTRGEQYF. CDR3 nucleotides: TGCAGCGTGACCAGGGGGGAGCAGTACTTC.

CDR3 nucleotides: TGTGCCATCAAAGGGGACTTGTACAATGAGCAGTTCTTC. Its translation: CAIKGDLYNEQFF. The genes are TRBV10-3 and TRBJ2-1; a possible D gene is TRBD2 (6 bases). V was shortened by 7 bases and J by 4 bases, with 11 bases between the two germline ends. Germline values: CDR1 ENHRY, CDR2 SYGVKD. CDR3 length: 13 amino acids.

V usage is TRBV15 and J usage is TRBJ2-7; D gene ambiguous. Between the trimmed V and J ends, which lost 0 bases and 6 bases, there was a span of 21 bases. Germline assignment: CDR1 LNHNV and CDR2 YYDKDF (reference sequence). CDR3 size: 17 residues. The CDR3 region has the DNA TGTGCCACCAGCAGAGATGGGGTTGGAAGGCCCGCAGCCGAGCAGTACTTC. Translating gives CATSRDGVGRPAAEQYF.

The chain has TRBV11-2 and TRBJ1-3, with TRBD1 as a possible D gene (6 bases). CDR3 length: 15 amino acids. CDR1 is SGHAT and CDR2 is FQNNGV in the germline V gene. V lost 0 bases to trimming and J lost 2 bases, with 8 bases between them. The DNA for the CDR3 is TGTGCCAGCAGCTTAGATCCAGGGGCTGGAAACACCATATATTTT. It translates to CASSLDPGAGNTIYF.

The gene calls are TRBV18 and TRBJ2-1; 7 nucleotides agree with TRBD2. Germline values: CDR1 KGHSH, CDR2 LQKENI. This CDR3 is 14 amino acids long. Unmatched junction bases numbered 8, after V lost 6 bases and J lost 6 bases. CDR3 in DNA: TGTGCCAGCTCCTCGAGCGGGACCACCAATGAGCAGTTCTTC. This encodes CASSSSGTTNEQFF.

This clonotype has only one observation. V and J are TRBV12-3 or TRBV12-4 and TRBJ2-1, with TRBD2 matching 16 bases. The trim removed 6 bases at V and 4 bases at J, leaving 9 bases unmatched. The CDR3 sequence is 18 residues long. CDR3 bases: TGTGCCAGCAGCCCAGGGACTAGCGGGGGGGTCGCATACAATGAGCAGTTCTTC. Its translation: CASSPGTSGGVAYNEQFF.

Written as DNA, the CDR3 is TGTGCCAGCAGCCAAGAATACGGCTCCTACAATGAGCAGTTCTTC. It translates to CASSQEYGSYNEQFF. This chain links TRBV3-1 with TRBJ2-1; D is uncertain. This CDR3 is built from 15 residues. V was shortened by 0 bases and J by 0 bases, with 6 bases between the two germline ends. The germline V gene has CDR1 LGHDT and CDR2 YNNKEL (reference sequence).

The chain combines TRBV7-8 with TRBJ2-1; D might be TRBD1 (6 bases). Germline CDR1 and CDR2: SGHVS and FQNEAQ. Trimming cost V 1 base and J 14 bases, with 12 bases left between them. This CDR3 has 12 residues. CDR3 sequence: CASSLEVGGKFF. The CDR3 nucleotides are TGTGCCAGCAGCTTAGAGGTTGGGGGCAAGTTCTTC.

The chain couples TRBV7-2 to TRBJ2-3; D ambiguous. V was cut by 7 bases and J by 1 base, with 12 bases left in between. Germline CDR1 is SGHTA and CDR2 is FQGNSA. The CDR3 loop spans 14 amino acids. The DNA for the CDR3 is TGTGCCAGCACCGAGGTTATCGGCACAGATACGCAGTATTTT. Its protein is CASTEVIGTDTQYF.